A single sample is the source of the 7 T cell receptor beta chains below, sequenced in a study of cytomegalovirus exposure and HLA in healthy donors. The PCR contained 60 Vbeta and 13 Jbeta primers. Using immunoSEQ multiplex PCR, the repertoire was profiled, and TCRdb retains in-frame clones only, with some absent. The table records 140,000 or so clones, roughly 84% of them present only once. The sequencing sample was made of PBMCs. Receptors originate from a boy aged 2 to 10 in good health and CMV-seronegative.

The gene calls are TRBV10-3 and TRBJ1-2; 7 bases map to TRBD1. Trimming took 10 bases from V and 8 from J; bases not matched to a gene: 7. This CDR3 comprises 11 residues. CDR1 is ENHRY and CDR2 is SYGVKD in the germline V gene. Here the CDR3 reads CATQGSGGYTF. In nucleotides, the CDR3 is TGTGCCACACAGGGGAGCGGGGGCTACACCTTC.

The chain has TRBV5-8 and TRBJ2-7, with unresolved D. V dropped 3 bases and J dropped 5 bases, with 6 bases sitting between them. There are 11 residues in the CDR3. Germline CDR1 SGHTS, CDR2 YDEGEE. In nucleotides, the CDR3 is TGTGCCAGCAGCTCAGTCCACGAGCAGTACTTC. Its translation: CASSSVHEQYF.

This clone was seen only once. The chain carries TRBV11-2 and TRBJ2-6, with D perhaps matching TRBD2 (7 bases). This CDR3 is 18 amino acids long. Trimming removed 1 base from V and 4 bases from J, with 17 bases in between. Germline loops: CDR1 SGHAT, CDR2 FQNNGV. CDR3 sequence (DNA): TGTGCCAGCAGCTTAGGGTCTTACGGGGGGCTAGGGGCCAACGTCCTGACTTTC. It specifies CASSLGSYGGLGANVLTF. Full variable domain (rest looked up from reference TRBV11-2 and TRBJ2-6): EAGVAQSPRYKIIEKRQSVAFWCNPISGHATLYWYQQILGQGPKLLIQFQNNGVVDDSQLPKDRFSAERLKGVDSTLKIQPAKLEDSAVYLCASSLGSYGGLGANVLTFGAGSRLTVL.

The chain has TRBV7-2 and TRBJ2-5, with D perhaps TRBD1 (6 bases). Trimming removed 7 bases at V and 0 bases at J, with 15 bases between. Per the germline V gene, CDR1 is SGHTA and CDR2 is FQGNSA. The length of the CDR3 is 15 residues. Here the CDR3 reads CASNLGQTYQETQYF. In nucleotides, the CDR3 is TGTGCCAGCAACCTCGGACAGACGTACCAAGAGACCCAGTACTTC. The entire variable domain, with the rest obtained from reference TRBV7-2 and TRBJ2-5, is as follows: GAGVSQSPSNKVTEKGKDVELRCDPISGHTALYWYRQSLGQGLEFLIYFQGNSAPDKSGLPSDRFSAERTGGSVSTLTIQRTQQEDSAVYLCASNLGQTYQETQYFGPGTRLLVL.

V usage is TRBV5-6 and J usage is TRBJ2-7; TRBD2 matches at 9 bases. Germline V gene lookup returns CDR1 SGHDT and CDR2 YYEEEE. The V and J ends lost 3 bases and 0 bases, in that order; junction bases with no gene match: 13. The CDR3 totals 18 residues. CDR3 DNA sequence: TGTGCCAGCAGCTCACTAGCGGGCACTCCTAGGAGCTCCTACGAGCAGTACTTC. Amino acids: CASSSLAGTPRSSYEQYF.

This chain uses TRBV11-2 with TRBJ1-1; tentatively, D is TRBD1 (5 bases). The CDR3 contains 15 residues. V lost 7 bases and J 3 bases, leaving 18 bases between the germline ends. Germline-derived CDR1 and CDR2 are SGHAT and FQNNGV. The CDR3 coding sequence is TGTGCCAGCATCAGCTTGGAGGGGAAAGACACTGAAGCTTTCTTT. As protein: CASISLEGKDTEAFF.

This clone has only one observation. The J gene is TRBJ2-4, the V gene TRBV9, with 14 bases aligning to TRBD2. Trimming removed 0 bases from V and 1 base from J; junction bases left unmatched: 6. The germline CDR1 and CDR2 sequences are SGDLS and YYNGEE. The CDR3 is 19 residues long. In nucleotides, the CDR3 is TGTGCCAGCAGCGTAGGACTAGCGGGGGGGCTCTCTGCCAAAAACATTCAGTACTTC. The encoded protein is CASSVGLAGGLSAKNIQYF.